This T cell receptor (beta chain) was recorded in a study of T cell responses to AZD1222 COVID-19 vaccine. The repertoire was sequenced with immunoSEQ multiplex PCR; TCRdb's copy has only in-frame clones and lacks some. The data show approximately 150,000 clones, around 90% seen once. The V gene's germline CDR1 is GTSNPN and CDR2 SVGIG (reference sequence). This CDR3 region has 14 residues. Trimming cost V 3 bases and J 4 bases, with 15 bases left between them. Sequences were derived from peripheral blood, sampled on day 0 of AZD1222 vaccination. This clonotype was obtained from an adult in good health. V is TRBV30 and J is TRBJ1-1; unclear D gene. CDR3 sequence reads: CAWSPSLGLTEAFF. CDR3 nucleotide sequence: TGTGCCTGGAGCCCTTCCTTAGGTCTCACTGAAGCTTTCTTT.